This TCR beta chain originates from a study of blood T cell repertoires in COVID-19. Study-level background: Acute and convalescent COVID-19 samples came from the United States, Italy and Spain. Nucleic acid was either cDNA or gDNA, and it came from T cells, B-cell-depleted T cells, or PBMCs.

Original processing methods: Reference gene primer amplification yielded estimated nucleated cell counts. Clones were sequenced by immunoSEQ multiplex PCR, and TCRdb holds only the in-frame ones, with some missing. Clonal size and the V and J genes are those of that table, whereas D and trimming came from the DNA. The sample has under 450,000 clones; 70% to 85% are singletons. Between the trimmed V and J ends, which lost 1 base and 0 bases, there was a span of 9 bases. Germline CDR1 SGHVS, CDR2 FNYEAQ. The CDR3 is made up of 15 amino acids. J is TRBJ1-1 and V is TRBV7-6, with a tentative D call TRBD1 (6 bases). The TCR comes from a human donor with acute or convalescent COVID-19. The donor label of this sample is uncertain. Sequencing used peripheral blood. Here the CDR3 DNA reads TGTGCCAGCAGCTTAGAAGGACAGCTGAACACTGAAGCTTTCTTT. Protein product: CASSLEGQLNTEAFF.